One and the same sample provided the 22 T cell receptor beta chains below, sequenced in a study of blood T cell repertoires in COVID-19. Using immunoSEQ multiplex PCR, the repertoire was profiled, and TCRdb retains in-frame clones only, with some absent. The table shows under 300,000 clones, with roughly four fifths occurring only once. The sequenced material came from peripheral blood. The source of these receptors is a man aged 50-59 years with acute or convalescent COVID-19.

V usage is TRBV20-1 and J usage is TRBJ2-1; D not resolved. Germline assignment: CDR1 DFQATT and CDR2 SNEGSKA (reference sequence). The CDR3 spans 15 residues. The V end was cut by 3 bases, the J end by 2 bases, with 14 bases between. As DNA, the CDR3 is TGCAGTGCTAGTCACCGGTTAGCAGCCTACAATGAGCAGTTCTTC. Protein sequence: CSASHRLAAYNEQFF.

The chain recombines TRBV6-1 with TRBJ2-1, with 10 bases aligning to TRBD2. This CDR3 is built from 17 residues. With V trimmed by 4 bases and J by 4 bases, 10 bases remained unmatched. Germline V CDR1 and CDR2: MNHNS, SASEGT. CDR3 amino acids: CASSASIAGGFYNEQFF. In DNA, the CDR3 is TGTGCCAGCAGTGCCAGCATAGCGGGAGGCTTTTACAATGAGCAGTTCTTC.

The chain links TRBV7-3 to TRBJ2-1; a weak D match, TRBD2 (5 bases). Germline V gene sequence: CDR1 SGHTA, CDR2 FQGTGA. This CDR3 is built from 13 residues. Trimming cost V 5 bases and J 9 bases, with 14 bases left between them. The chain's CDR3 is CASSLQLVAEQFF. In nucleotides, the CDR3 is TGTGCCAGCAGCCTTCAACTAGTTGCTGAGCAGTTCTTC.

The genes are TRBV7-9 and TRBJ2-5; 11 bases agree with TRBD1. CDR1 and CDR2 (germline): SEHNR, FQNEAQ (reference sequence). V dropped 3 bases and J dropped 5; count of bases not matched to a gene: 5. The CDR3 is 15 residues long. CDR3 residues: CASSFVDRGLETQYF. The CDR3, as DNA: TGTGCCAGCAGCTTCGTGGACAGGGGGCTTGAGACCCAGTACTTC. The complete variable domain, with remaining parts taken from reference TRBV7-9 and TRBJ2-5, reads DTGVSQNPRHKITKRGQNVTFRCDPISEHNRLYWYRQTLGQGPEFLTYFQNEAQLEKSRLLSDRFSAERPKGSFSTLEIQRTEQGDSAMYLCASSFVDRGLETQYFGPGTRLLVL.

The chain recombines TRBV4-1 with TRBJ1-4; 7 bases map to TRBD1. The CDR3 sequence is 16 residues long. CDR1 is MGHRA and CDR2 is YSYEKL in the germline V gene. Unmatched junction bases numbered 12, after V lost 3 bases and J lost 8 bases. CDR3 amino acids: CASSQTPGQREEKLFF. Written as DNA, the CDR3 is TGCGCCAGCAGCCAGACGCCGGGACAGAGAGAGGAAAAACTGTTTTTT.

On this clone itself: Other DNA sequences in the sample encode the same CDR3. This CDR3 reads CASSSSGTSTDTQYF. CDR3 nucleotides: TGCGCCAGCAGCTCAAGCGGGACTAGCACAGATACGCAGTATTTT. The chain joins TRBV5-1 to TRBJ2-3; 7 nucleotides line up with TRBD2. This CDR3 has 15 residues. Germline loops: CDR1 SGHRS, CDR2 YFSETQ. J was trimmed by 0 bases and V by 3 bases; bases with no gene match: 4.

This clone was counted a few times. The rearrangement uses TRBV30 and TRBJ1-6; possibly TRBD1 for D (5 bases). The CDR3 spans 17 residues. Germline V lookup: CDR1 GTSNPN, CDR2 SVGIG (reference sequence). V was shortened by 0 bases and J by 8 bases, with 20 bases between the two germline ends. CDR3 sequence: CAWSVGPLGARDSPLHF. CDR3 nucleotides: TGTGCCTGGAGTGTAGGTCCGCTAGGGGCACGCGATTCACCCCTCCACTTT.

The J gene is TRBJ1-6, the V gene TRBV6-5; 9 nucleotides agree with TRBD1. The germline CDR1 and CDR2 sequences are MNHEY and SVGAGI. The CDR3 length is 13 residues. The V and J ends lost 5 bases and 11 bases, in that order; junction bases with no gene match: 4. Here the CDR3 DNA reads TGTGCCAGCAGTCGGACAGGGGACACACCCCTCCACTTT. This codes for CASSRTGDTPLHF.

The gene calls are TRBV28 and TRBJ1-5; 7 bases are shared with TRBD1. The germline V gene encodes CDR1 MDHEN and CDR2 SYDVKM. With 5 bases clipped from V and 2 bases from J, the junction kept 6 bases outside the gene matches. The CDR3 length is 15 residues. The CDR3 loop is CASSVNRGRNQPQHF. The CDR3 DNA is TGTGCCAGCAGTGTCAACAGGGGTCGCAATCAGCCCCAGCATTTT.

The chain couples TRBV5-1 to TRBJ1-1, with 9 bases lining up with TRBD1. The CDR3 has 17 amino acids. The ends lost 3 bases at V and 0 bases at J; junction bases unmatched: 9. Germline V gene sequence: CDR1 SGHRS, CDR2 YFSETQ. The CDR3 protein is CASSSRTGVAMNTEAFF. The CDR3 nucleotides read TGCGCCAGCAGCTCCAGGACAGGGGTAGCGATGAACACTGAAGCTTTCTTT.

The chain recombines TRBV7-9 with TRBJ1-4; TRBD1 matches 7 bases. The CDR3 is 13 residues long. Germline CDR1 and CDR2: SEHNR and FQNEAQ (reference sequence). The trim removed 5 bases at V and 10 bases at J, leaving 7 bases unmatched. CDR3: CASSRQGVGKLFF. CDR3 DNA: TGTGCCAGCAGCAGACAGGGAGTCGGAAAACTGTTTTTT. The full variable domain, in which reference TRBV7-9 and TRBJ1-4 provide the parts outside the CDR3, is DTGVSQNPRHKITKRGQNVTFRCDPISEHNRLYWYRQTLGQGPEFLTYFQNEAQLEKSRLLSDRFSAERPKGSFSTLEIQRTEQGDSAMYLCASSRQGVGKLFFGSGTQLSVL.

The V call is TRBV7-2, the J call TRBJ1-2; the D gene is possibly TRBD1 (5 bases). Germline loops: CDR1 SGHTA, CDR2 FQGNSA. Between the trimmed V and J ends, which lost 3 bases and 6 bases, there was a span of 20 bases. This CDR3 contains 16 residues. Here the CDR3 DNA reads TGTGCCAGCAGCTTTGGCGGGTCGGGGGGATCTAATGGCTACACCTTC. This encodes CASSFGGSGGSNGYTF. The whole variable domain, remainder taken from reference TRBV7-2 and TRBJ1-2, is GAGVSQSPSNKVTEKGKDVELRCDPISGHTALYWYRQSLGQGLEFLIYFQGNSAPDKSGLPSDRFSAERTGGSVSTLTIQRTQQEDSAVYLCASSFGGSGGSNGYTFGSGTRLTVV.

The rearrangement joins TRBV19 to TRBJ1-5, with a tentative D call TRBD1 (6 bases). The V gene lost 0 bases and the J gene lost 3 bases, with 9 bases spanning the gap. CDR1 is LNHDA and CDR2 is SQIVND in the germline V gene (reference sequence). CDR3 length equals 15 residues. The CDR3 DNA is TGTGCCAGTAGTATAGACTCAGGGGTCAATCAGCCCCAGCATTTT. This sequence encodes CASSIDSGVNQPQHF.

V gene TRBV7-2 combines with J gene TRBJ1-5; D is possibly TRBD1 (6 bases). Trimming cost V 1 base and J 4 bases, with 11 bases left between them. The germline V gene has CDR1 SGHTA and CDR2 FQGNSA. This CDR3 has 15 amino acids. Written as DNA, the CDR3 is TGTGCCAGCAGCTTAGGGGCAGGGGCTAATCAGCCCCAGCATTTT. This sequence encodes CASSLGAGANQPQHF.

This sequence joins TRBV7-9 and TRBJ1-5; TRBD1 is a possible D gene (6 bases). Germline CDR1 and CDR2: SEHNR and FQNEAQ (reference sequence). This CDR3 spans 16 amino acids. V gave up 5 bases and J gave up 0 bases, with 14 bases separating them. CDR3 coding DNA: TGTGCCAGCAGCCCATCGGACAGCTATAGCAATCAGCCCCAGCATTTT. This translates into CASSPSDSYSNQPQHF.

A few counts support this clone. The chain is built from TRBV29-1 and TRBJ1-2, with TRBD1 identical over 12 bases. CDR1 and CDR2 from the germline V gene are SQVTM and ANQGSEA. Trimming at V came to 6 bases and at J to 8 bases, leaving 13 bases not matched to a gene. The CDR3 covers 15 residues. CDR3 coding DNA: TGCAGCGTGACCGGGACAGGGGGCGCGGGTCGGGGCTACACCTTC. It yields the protein CSVTGTGGAGRGYTF.

The rearrangement links TRBV5-5 to TRBJ1-6, with D possibly matching TRBD1 (6 bases). The germline V and J ends were trimmed by 2 bases and 6 bases, with 6 bases remaining between them. Germline V gives CDR1 SGHKS, CDR2 YYEKEE (reference sequence). The CDR3 runs 13 residues. CDR3 DNA sequence: TGTGCCAGCAGCTTACAGGGTAATTCACCCCTCCACTTT. Translated: CASSLQGNSPLHF.

This chain joins TRBV18 and TRBJ1-4; D may be TRBD1 (6 bases). Germline CDR1 and CDR2: KGHSH and LQKENI. The CDR3 length is 17 residues. Trimming stripped 5 bases from V and 5 bases from J, with 21 bases between. CDR3 protein: CASSARGSTVTNEKLFF. CDR3 bases: TGTGCCAGCTCAGCCAGGGGAAGCACGGTGACGAATGAAAAACTGTTTTTT.

This chain connects TRBV5-1 to TRBJ1-1, with 8 bases lining up with TRBD1. V was clipped by 4 bases and J by 1 base; unmatched bases: 3. Germline V CDR1 and CDR2: SGHRS, YFSETQ. The CDR3 covers 14 residues. CDR3 bases: TGCGCCAGCAGCCCTGGGACAGGGAACACTGAAGCTTTCTTT. Translated, it gives CASSPGTGNTEAFF.

The CDR3 nucleotides are TGTGCCACCAGTGAATTGGGACTAGCGGATTACAATGAGCAGTTCTTC. It is translated as CATSELGLADYNEQFF. The V call is TRBV24-1, the J call TRBJ2-1, with 11 bases aligning to TRBD2. CDR3 length: 16 amino acids. Germline CDR1 reads KGHDR; CDR2 reads SFDVKD. V was pared by 4 bases and J by 4 bases, with 5 bases of the junction left unmatched.

The genes are TRBV7-6 and TRBJ2-7; 7 bases line up with TRBD1. Trimming at V came to 5 bases and at J to 0 bases, leaving 4 bases not matched to a gene. Germline loops: CDR1 SGHVS, CDR2 FNYEAQ. The CDR3 has 14 residues. CDR3 residues: CASSARGSSYEQYF. The CDR3 DNA follows: TGTGCCAGCAGCGCCAGGGGGAGCTCCTACGAGCAGTACTTC.

This clone was seen a handful of times. The chain combines TRBV28 with TRBJ1-1, with D maybe TRBD1 (6 bases). Germline V gene data show CDR1 as MDHEN and CDR2 as SYDVKM. V was cut by 6 bases and J by 1 base, with 12 bases left in between. The CDR3 contains 14 residues. The CDR3 sequence: CASRVTGSNTEAFF. The CDR3 DNA reads TGTGCCAGCAGAGTAACAGGGTCGAACACTGAAGCTTTCTTT.